What follows are 20 T cell receptor beta chains derived from one specimen sequenced in a study of shared clonotypes between healthy human individuals. Here immunoSEQ multiplex PCR was the method, and the copy in TCRdb shows in-frame clones only, minus some. The profile shows about 1,800,000 clones, about 95% of them singletons. Naive CD8 cells lacked CD45RO, underwent positive selection for CCR7 and left out terminally differentiated effector memory CD45RA+ cells. The specimen was naive CD8+ T cells sorted from blood. The receptors were gathered from a man aged 18 to 30 in good health.

The rearrangement uses TRBV7-9 and TRBJ1-2; D remains unclear. The CDR3 sequence is 11 residues long. Germline V CDR1 and CDR2: SEHNR, FQNEAQ (reference sequence). V lost 6 bases and J lost 5, with 7 bases in between. The CDR3 nucleotides read TGTGCCAGCAGTTTCGGATATGGCTACACCTTC. Its protein product is CASSFGYGYTF. Variable domain in full (rest from reference TRBV7-9 and TRBJ1-2): DTGVSQNPRHKITKRGQNVTFRCDPISEHNRLYWYRQTLGQGPEFLTYFQNEAQLEKSRLLSDRFSAERPKGSFSTLEIQRTEQGDSAMYLCASSFGYGYTFGSGTRLTVV.

This rearrangement joins TRBV5-1 to TRBJ2-1; 9 bases map to TRBD2. Trimming took 4 bases from V and 0 from J; bases not matched to a gene: 14. CDR1 is SGHRS and CDR2 is YFSETQ in the germline V gene. This CDR3 has 19 amino acids. Here the CDR3 DNA reads TGCGCCAGCAGCCCTGGATTAGCGGGAGCCGCGAGCTCCTACAATGAGCAGTTCTTC. Translated: CASSPGLAGAASSYNEQFF.

The chain couples TRBV19 to TRBJ2-1, with TRBD2 as a possible D gene (6 bases). Germline assignment: CDR1 LNHDA and CDR2 SQIVND (reference sequence). V was trimmed by 3 bases and J by 9 bases, leaving 9 bases between them. The CDR3 covers 12 residues. In DNA form, the CDR3 reads TGTGCCAGTAGTATGGGGAGGCTTGAGCAGTTCTTC. It specifies CASSMGRLEQFF.

This rearrangement joins TRBV27 to TRBJ1-5; possible D gene TRBD1, 6 bases. CDR1 is MNHEY and CDR2 is SMNVEV in the germline V gene (reference sequence). The CDR3 consists of 16 residues. V was cut by 3 bases and J by 4 bases, with 16 bases left in between. CDR3 region: CASSLSGTGHNQPQHF. The DNA of the CDR3 is TGTGCCAGCAGTTTGAGCGGAACAGGGCATAATCAGCCCCAGCATTTT.

The V and J genes are TRBV5-4 and TRBJ1-5; no clear D. The CDR3 is 14 residues long. CDR1 and CDR2 (germline): SGHNT, YYREEE (reference sequence). Trimming shortened V by 4 bases and J by 7 bases, and 15 bases separated the two germline ends. The CDR3 nucleotides are TGTGCCAGCAGCATAGGGCCGGGCGGCCAGCCCCAGCATTTT. The encoded protein is CASSIGPGGQPQHF.

The J gene is TRBJ2-7, the V gene TRBV27; 8 bases fit TRBD1. Germline V gene lookup returns CDR1 MNHEY and CDR2 SMNVEV (reference sequence). The CDR3 is 14 amino acids. V was pared by 5 bases and J by 9 bases, with 12 bases of the junction left unmatched. The CDR3 loop is CASSLDRGGAGQYF. The CDR3 nucleotides read TGTGCCAGCAGTCTTGACAGGGGCGGGGCGGGGCAGTACTTC.

The chain links TRBV30 to TRBJ2-2; D might be TRBD2 (5 bases). This CDR3 region has 13 residues. From germline, CDR1 is GTSNPN and CDR2 SVGIG (reference sequence). V shed 1 base and J shed 6 bases, with 9 bases lying between them. The CDR3 spells CAWSGSGSGELFF. CDR3 bases: TGTGCCTGGAGTGGGAGCGGTTCCGGGGAGCTGTTTTTT.

The chain links TRBV13 to TRBJ2-5, with D possibly TRBD2 on 6 matching bases. Germline-derived CDR1 and CDR2 are PRHDT and FYEKMQ (reference sequence). The ends were cut back, 8 bases at V and 4 bases at J, with 11 bases in the middle. This CDR3 region has 12 residues. The CDR3 sequence is CASGEVGETQYF. DNA of the CDR3: TGTGCCAGCGGGGAGGTAGGAGAGACCCAGTACTTC.

The chain uses TRBV4-2 and TRBJ2-7; 8 bases map to TRBD1. This CDR3 region has 14 residues. V lost 0 bases and J lost 6; bases outside the gene matches: 4. Germline CDR1 and CDR2: LGHNA and YNFKEQ. The CDR3 sequence is CASSQEDTGGEQYF. The DNA of the CDR3 is TGTGCCAGCAGCCAAGAGGACACAGGGGGCGAGCAGTACTTC.

This chain uses TRBV27 with TRBJ1-2; 9 positions agree with TRBD1. Germline V gene data show CDR1 as MNHEY and CDR2 as SMNVEV (reference sequence). The ends lost 3 bases at V and 6 bases at J; junction bases unmatched: 8. This CDR3 contains 15 residues. DNA of the CDR3: TGTGCCAGCAGTTTCCTGGGACAGGGAATAGATGGCTACACCTTC. Residues: CASSFLGQGIDGYTF.

This clone was detected only once. The chain has TRBV11-2 and TRBJ2-7; D is perhaps TRBD1 (5 bases). The length of the CDR3 is 14 residues. Germline V gives CDR1 SGHAT, CDR2 FQNNGV. Trimming cost V 5 bases and J 1 base, with 12 bases left between them. CDR3 in DNA: TGTGCCAGCAGCCGTACAGGCCTATCCTACGAGCAGTACTTC. Translated: CASSRTGLSYEQYF.

The chain carries TRBV14 and TRBJ2-2; D gene unclear. This CDR3 is 13 amino acids long. The V gene's germline CDR1 is SGHDN and CDR2 FVKESK. V lost 0 bases to trimming and J lost 6 bases, with 5 bases between them. The CDR3 region is CASSQDWSGELFF. The CDR3 region has the DNA TGTGCCAGCAGCCAAGACTGGTCCGGGGAGCTGTTTTTT.

This chain uses TRBV7-9 with TRBJ2-7, with 7 nucleotides matching TRBD1. The CDR3 sequence is 15 residues long. V shed 5 bases and J 3 bases; nucleotides not matched to a gene: 10. Germline CDR1 reads SEHNR; CDR2 reads FQNEAQ (reference sequence). CDR3 region: CASSPPTGNDYEQYF. The CDR3 coding sequence is TGTGCCAGCAGCCCGCCGACAGGGAACGACTACGAGCAGTACTTC.

The J gene is TRBJ2-3, the V gene TRBV5-4, with unresolved D. Germline assignment: CDR1 SGHNT and CDR2 YYREEE (reference sequence). Trimming removed 2 bases from V and 3 bases from J, with 4 bases in between. The CDR3 has 12 amino acids. CDR3 in amino acids: CASSFRTDTQYF. The DNA for the CDR3 is TGTGCCAGCAGCTTTAGGACAGATACGCAGTATTTT.

This clone has more than one count but fewer than ten. The CDR3 nucleotides are TGTGCCAGTAGTCTCCTGGACAGGGAGGATCAGCCCCAGCATTTT. Translation gives CASSLLDREDQPQHF. The chain combines TRBV19 with TRBJ1-5; 8 bases agree with TRBD1. The germline V gene has CDR1 LNHDA and CDR2 SQIVND (reference sequence). This CDR3 comprises 15 residues. J lost 5 bases, V lost 5 bases, and 8 bases had no gene match.

The rearrangement uses TRBV2 and TRBJ2-1; possible D gene TRBD1, 6 bases. In germline, CDR1 is SNHLY, CDR2 FYNNEI. The CDR3 is 12 residues long. The germline V and J ends were trimmed by 6 bases and 10 bases, with 13 bases remaining between them. The CDR3 bases are TGTGCCAGCAGAATTGAAGACAGGGAGCAGTTCTTC. It is translated as CASRIEDREQFF.

The genes are TRBV30 and TRBJ2-2; D remains unclear. The CDR3 sequence is 12 residues long. Trimming took off 5 bases at V and 3 bases at J, with 7 bases between the two ends. CDR1 and CDR2 (germline): GTSNPN, SVGIG (reference sequence). As DNA, the CDR3 is TGTGCCTGGGACATGTACACCGGGGAGCTGTTTTTT. Encoded protein: CAWDMYTGELFF.

The chain carries TRBV19 and TRBJ2-7; 8 bases match TRBD1. Germline CDR1 reads LNHDA; CDR2 reads SQIVND (reference sequence). CDR3 length equals 14 residues. With V trimmed by 4 bases and J by 7 bases, 9 bases remained unmatched. The CDR3 sequence: CASSKDRDQLEQYF. CDR3 DNA sequence: TGTGCCAGTAGTAAGGACAGGGATCAGTTGGAGCAGTACTTC.

This clone was recorded once. The gene calls are TRBV5-6 and TRBJ2-6, with TRBD2 identical over 11 bases. The ends lost 4 bases at V and 3 bases at J; junction bases unmatched: 6. CDR3 size: 17 residues. Looked up from germline, CDR1 is SGHDT and CDR2 is YYEEEE. CDR3 amino acids: CASSLTSGKGGANVLTF. In DNA form, the CDR3 reads TGTGCCAGCAGCCTGACTAGCGGGAAAGGTGGGGCCAACGTCCTGACTTTC.

The V gene is TRBV10-3, the J gene TRBJ1-2; D may be TRBD1 (6 bases). Germline V gives CDR1 ENHRY, CDR2 SYGVKD. The CDR3 spans 13 residues. V lost 9 bases to trimming and J lost 6 bases, with 17 bases between them. CDR3 nucleotides: TGTGCCATTCGAGGGGCAGGGGTACATGGCTACACCTTC. Encoded protein: CAIRGAGVHGYTF.